This is a list of T cell receptor beta chains from one sample in a study of blood T cell repertoires in COVID-19. Clones were read by immunoSEQ multiplex PCR, and TCRdb kept only the in-frame ones, dropping some. The sample has 40,000 to 60,000 clones; 68% are singletons. The sequencing input was peripheral blood. These receptors were obtained from a woman aged 70-85 years with acute or convalescent COVID-19. CDR3s include the opening cysteine and the closing phenylalanine or tryptophan. The D gene is left open where the match is weak. Only part of the rows carry a size: once, few, many, or a class if the clone is expanded.

J gene	clone size	V gene	D gene	CDR3 DNA	CDR3 protein
TRBJ2-4	-	TRBV7-9	TRBD1	TGTGCCAGCAGCTCCGCAGGGGGCTTGGCCAAAAACATTCAGTACTTC	CASSSAGGLAKNIQYF
TRBJ1-1	-	TRBV30	TRBD1	TGTGCCTGGAGGGACAGGGGGCTTCCTGAAGCTTTCTTT	CAWRDRGLPEAFF
TRBJ2-2	-	TRBV15	-	TGTGCCACCAGCAGAGGACACAGGGAAGGTGGGGAGCTGTTTTTT	CATSRGHREGGELFF
TRBJ1-3	-	TRBV7-2	TRBD1	TGTGCCAGCAGCCGTGGGACAGTAGGAAACACCATATATTTT	CASSRGTVGNTIYF
TRBJ2-1	-	TRBV5-4	TRBD2	TGTGCCAGCAGCGGCTTCGAGCGGGAGGTGTTGAATGAGCAGTTCTTC	CASSGFEREVLNEQFF
TRBJ2-1	once	TRBV6-5	TRBD1	TGTGCCAGCAGTTACTCACAGGGGATTCAGTTCTTC	CASSYSQGIQFF
TRBJ1-4	-	TRBV20-1	-	TGCAGTGCTAGTGCTGCGACAGGACTGTTTTTT	CSASAATGLFF
TRBJ2-1	once	TRBV6-2/TRBV6-3	TRBD2	TGTGCCAGCAGCACCGCGGTGGTGGGGACTAGCGGGAGTCTACCTTACAATGAGCAGTTCTTC	CASSTAVVGTSGSLPYNEQFF
TRBJ2-1	-	TRBV24-1	-	TGTGCCACCAGTGATTTGGTGAGCCAGCAGTTCTTC	CATSDLVSQQFF
TRBJ2-3	-	TRBV20-1	-	TGCAGTGCTAGTGGGACTCGCACAGATACGCAGTATTTT	CSASGTRTDTQYF
TRBJ2-1	-	TRBV12-5	TRBD1	TGTGCTAGTGGTTCGGGACAGGTCGACGATGAGCAGTTCTTC	CASGSGQVDDEQFF
TRBJ2-5	few	TRBV7-2	-	TGTGCCAGCAGCTTATTGACTATGGAGACCCAGTACTTC	CASSLLTMETQYF
TRBJ2-5	-	TRBV7-3	TRBD1	TGTGCCAGCAGCGAGGACAGGGTAAAGACCCAGTACTTC	CASSEDRVKTQYF
TRBJ1-5	-	TRBV10-3	TRBD1	TGTGCCATCAGTGAACAGGGGCATAGCAATCAGCCCCAGCATTTT	CAISEQGHSNQPQHF
TRBJ2-1	-	TRBV4-3	TRBD1	TGCGCCAGCAGCCAAGAACCGAGGACAGGGGCCAATGAGCAGTTCTTC	CASSQEPRTGANEQFF
TRBJ1-3	-	TRBV6-5	-	TGTGCCAGCAGTTACTCGGCCTCCCGCTCTGGAAACACCATATATTTT	CASSYSASRSGNTIYF
TRBJ2-1	-	TRBV19	-	TGTGCCAGTAGTATATTAGTGAAGGGGCAGAATGAGCAGTTCTTC	CASSILVKGQNEQFF
TRBJ1-1	many	TRBV4-1	-	TGCGCCAGCAGCCAAGTAGAGGGAACGGGCACTGAAGCTTTCTTT	CASSQVEGTGTEAFF
TRBJ1-6	-	TRBV7-2	-	TGTGCCAGCAGCTTTTTTCAGGGCATAATTTCACCCCTCCACTTT	CASSFFQGIISPLHF
TRBJ2-5	-	TRBV9	TRBD2	TGTGCCAGCAGCGTTACTAGCGGCCCTACCCTCCAAGAGACCCAGTACTTC	CASSVTSGPTLQETQYF
TRBJ2-7	-	TRBV5-1	-	TGCGCCAGCAGCTTACAGTCTTCCTCCTACGAGCAGTACTTC	CASSLQSSSYEQYF
TRBJ1-3	-	TRBV27	TRBD1	TGTGCCAGCAGTTCCCGTGCGGGACAGCTTTCCCTATACTCTGGAAACACCATATATTTT	CASSSRAGQLSLYSGNTIYF
TRBJ2-1	-	TRBV2	-	TGTGCCAGCAGTCCGGACTTACGCAATGAGCAGTTCTTC	CASSPDLRNEQFF
TRBJ1-1	many	TRBV28	-	TGTGCCAGCAGTTTATTCCCGTACTACCTCACTGAAGCTTTCTTT	CASSLFPYYLTEAFF
TRBJ2-7	-	TRBV18	TRBD1	TGTGCCAGCTCCTGGGACAGGGGTGTGGAGGAGCAGTACTTC	CASSWDRGVEEQYF
TRBJ2-5	-	TRBV5-5	-	TGTGCCAGCAGCTTCGGCCAAGAGACCCAGTACTTC	CASSFGQETQYF
TRBJ1-2	-	TRBV6-6	-	TGTGCCAGCAGTTACCAGACTTTAAACTATGGCTACACCTTC	CASSYQTLNYGYTF
TRBJ2-1	few	TRBV16	TRBD2	TGTGCCAGCAGCCAATCCGGGAGGACTACAGCGACTGAGCAGTTCTTC	CASSQSGRTTATEQFF